One and the same sample provided the 10 T cell receptor beta chains below, sequenced in a study of blood T cell repertoires in COVID-19. Assay used: immunoSEQ multiplex PCR; TCRdb lists only in-frame clones, some missing. The data hold 200,000 to 250,000 clones, with roughly 83% observed a single time. Sequenced input: peripheral blood. The receptors were gathered from a woman between 65 and 79 years old with active or convalescent COVID-19.

This clone appeared once. Other DNA sequences in this sample translate to the same CDR3. The chain joins TRBV27 to TRBJ1-6; possible D gene TRBD1, 6 bases. V was trimmed by 3 bases and J by 6 bases, leaving 12 bases between them. This CDR3 spans 15 amino acids. Germline CDR1 is MNHEY and CDR2 is SMNVEV (reference sequence). Here the CDR3 DNA reads TGTGCCAGCAGTTTCGAGGGGGAGGGTAATTCACCCCTCCACTTT. It is translated as CASSFEGEGNSPLHF.

V and J are TRBV19 and TRBJ1-1, with D unresolved. Germline V gene sequence: CDR1 LNHDA, CDR2 SQIVND (reference sequence). The V end was cut by 9 bases, the J end by 3 bases, with 5 bases between. The CDR3 is 10 amino acids. CDR3 region: CASGYTEAFF. For the CDR3, the DNA is TGTGCCAGCGGTTACACTGAAGCTTTCTTT.

This clone appeared a few times. V gene TRBV6-5 combines with J gene TRBJ2-3, with 8 bases identical to TRBD2. The CDR3 extends over 13 amino acids. Germline-derived CDR1 and CDR2 are MNHEY and SVGAGI. V trimming: 5 bases; J trimming: 10 bases; junction bases outside the gene matches: 8. The CDR3 nucleotides are TGTGCCAGCAGTCCGGGGGGGCCGAGTGCGCAGTATTTT. It specifies CASSPGGPSAQYF.

The chain couples TRBV5-4 to TRBJ2-3; D is possibly TRBD2 (6 bases). V lost 9 bases and J 0 bases, leaving 14 bases between the germline ends. CDR3 size: 14 residues. Germline lookup yields CDR1 SGHNT and CDR2 YYREEE (reference sequence). CDR3 in amino acids: CATKPGLSTDTQYF. The CDR3 DNA reads as TGTGCCACCAAACCGGGACTCAGCACAGATACGCAGTATTTT.

This rearrangement joins TRBV5-1 to TRBJ2-3, with 12 bases that match TRBD2. The CDR3 sequence is 15 residues long. The J segment lost 2 bases and the V segment lost 4 bases, leaving 2 bases of the junction unmatched. Germline lookup yields CDR1 SGHRS and CDR2 YFSETQ. Written as DNA, the CDR3 is TGCGCCAGCAGCCTAGCGGGGGGGTTCACAGATACGCAGTATTTT. Translation: CASSLAGGFTDTQYF.

This chain uses TRBV18 with TRBJ1-3, with D hard to call. Germline V lookup: CDR1 KGHSH, CDR2 LQKENI. This CDR3 is 16 amino acids long. V shed 3 bases and J shed 2 bases, with 14 bases lying between them. CDR3 sequence (DNA): TGTGCCAGCTCACCTTCTTATGTCGGAGCTGGAAACACCATATATTTT. Its translation: CASSPSYVGAGNTIYF. Complete variable domain (other parts from reference TRBV18 and TRBJ1-3): NAGVMQNPRHLVRRRGQEARLRCSPMKGHSHVYWYRQLPEEGLKFMVYLQKENIIDESGMPKERFSAEFPKEGPSILRIQQVVRGDSAAYFCASSPSYVGAGNTIYFGEGSWLTVV.

This chain connects TRBV7-2 to TRBJ1-1; TRBD1 might be the D (5 bases). The germline V and J ends were trimmed by 5 bases and 0 bases, with 10 bases remaining between them. Germline V gives CDR1 SGHTA, CDR2 FQGNSA. The CDR3 contains 14 residues. This CDR3 is CASSTRGMNTEAFF. CDR3 coding DNA: TGTGCCAGCAGCACCCGGGGGATGAACACTGAAGCTTTCTTT.

J is TRBJ1-6 and V is TRBV10-1, with D possibly matching TRBD1 (6 bases). The CDR3 is 13 residues long. The V gene lost 4 bases and the J gene lost 7 bases, with 8 bases spanning the gap. Looked up from germline, CDR1 is WNHNN and CDR2 is SYGVQD (reference sequence). As DNA, the CDR3 is TGCGCCAGCAGTGGGCAGGGGAATTCACCCCTCCACTTT. Amino acids: CASSGQGNSPLHF.

The chain has TRBV28 and TRBJ2-1; a weak D match, TRBD2 (5 bases). The germline V and J ends were trimmed by 2 bases and 9 bases, with 11 bases remaining between them. The germline CDR1 and CDR2 sequences are MDHEN and SYDVKM. CDR3 length equals 13 residues. CDR3 sequence reads: CASSLKRSREQFF. CDR3 nucleotides: TGTGCCAGCAGTTTAAAGCGGTCACGTGAGCAGTTCTTC.

The chain has TRBV5-8 and TRBJ1-2; no reliable D call. CDR1 is SGHTS and CDR2 is YDEGEE in the germline V gene. The CDR3 covers 13 residues. Deletions cut 0 bases from V and 5 bases from J, with 8 bases between. CDR3 amino acids: CASSLGLLYGYTF. The CDR3 DNA follows: TGTGCCAGCAGCTTGGGACTGTTATATGGCTACACCTTC.